This T cell receptor (beta chain) derives from a study of CD8+CD57+ T cells in acquired aplastic anemia. As for the study in general: CD4+ and CD8+ cells, once sorted, gave DNA averaging around 3.4 ug. Read counts for CD4+ cells (from healthy donors) averaged about 10.8 million.

TCR beta VDJ and CDR3 profiles were obtained from a genomic DNA template. TCRdb redid the calling of the reads with MiXCR, one entry per CDR3 protein. This table holds some 240,000 distinct CDR3 sequences, roughly 35% found once. Between the trimmed V and J ends, which lost 5 bases and 3 bases, there was a span of 10 bases. Germline V gene lookup returns CDR1 LNHNV and CDR2 YYDKDF (reference sequence). This CDR3 comprises 14 residues. This clonotype was counted at least ten times. The rearrangement joins TRBV15 to TRBJ2-2; no definite D call. The material sequenced was sorted CD4+, CD8+, or CD8+CD57+ T cells (not recorded which) from PBMCs. The clonotype originates from a human donor in good health, serving as a control. The CDR3 DNA follows: TGTGCCACCAGCCCCCGATATCACACCGGGGAGCTGTTTTTT. Translating gives CATSPRYHTGELFF.